This T cell receptor beta chain was observed in a study of T cells in localized non-small cell lung cancer (dated by TCRdb to 2020 to 2021). Regarding the study in general: T cell repertoires of some 240 early-stage NSCLC patients were analyzed, with tumors being compared against uninvolved tumor-adjacent lungs. The cohort consisted of 236 treatment-naive NSCLC patients whose localized lung tumors had been resected. The mean age of the NSCLC patients was about 62 years, with 130 or so men and around 100 women.

Broader findings and caveats from the paper: Longer overall survival was associated with higher blood T cell density, whereas shorter survival was associated with higher adjacent-lung clonality. The highest T cell clonality was observed in uninvolved tumor-adjacent lung, where clonality exceeded that of tumor, suggesting that antigenic responses were more focused in uninvolved tumor-adjacent lung. Because the study design was exploratory, TCR variables were selected using unadjusted p-values without false-discovery rate correction. Of the top 100 tumor clones, a median of around 57 were detected in paired uninvolved adjacent lung; over 25 were also among that lung's top 100. Because multi-region sequencing of the tumors was not done, intratumor heterogeneity could not be ruled out.

CDR1 is given as MRHNA and CDR2 as SNTAGT, both from the germline V gene. Measured from the cysteine to the phenylalanine, the CDR3 is 16 residues long. Of the read, only the CDR3 DNA is kept; its 48 bases are in frame from base 1. V is clipped by 0 bases and J by 0 bases, and the sequence between their germline boundaries is 9 bases long. With regard to this clone: Its antigen is unknown. Base qualities are not provided; no much larger clone lies one nucleotide away.

At diagnosis, peripheral blood, uninvolved tumor-adjacent lung and tumor were collected and stored as a combination of fresh-frozen and FFPE material. For TCR repertoire profiling, the blood samples were analyzed as peripheral blood mononuclear cells. The immunoSEQ Assay was used to sequence TCR beta CDR3 regions from DNA. The published analysis was carried out like this. To compute T cell density, TCR beta template counts were normalized to usable DNA, which was estimated by amplifying housekeeping genes. Richness was estimated with the preseqR package, extrapolating to 400,000 templates for PBMC samples and 120,000 templates for tissue samples. Clonality was defined as one minus Pielou's evenness. Tissue-enriched TCRs were identified by differential abundance testing using productive amino-acid clonotypes, minimum total count 5 and alpha 0.1. The Jaccard Index and the Morisita Overlap Index were used to measure repertoire overlap between compartments. GLIPH grouped TCR beta CDR3s together with public tetramer-defined viral CDR3s, and a viral motif had to include at least three viral sequences and also show V-gene enrichment. Entries here come from immuneACCESS through TCRdb and include only in-frame sequences with V and J called. Some clones fail to appear in such tables; in the studies checked, an unresolved V gene covers under half of the shortfall, and the cause of the remainder is unknown. V, J and clone size are taken as reported in that table, and D and trimming were inferred from the DNA itself. Counted in this sample were 75,000 to 80,000 clones; approximately 90% of them appeared once. The ten largest account for roughly 20% of the sample.

Sample: peripheral blood, taken before any cancer treatment. The sequence joins TRBV6-4 to TRBJ2-1; no D segment can be confidently identified. This TCR came from a woman aged 35-75 years with stage I squamous cell lung carcinoma. The CDR3 has the sequence CASSDSSRSSYNEQFF. The sequence in DNA is TGTGCCAGCAGTGACTCATCGCGGAGCTCCTACAATGAGCAGTTCTTC.